This section outlines one T cell receptor beta chain sequence together with its context. As yet, its antigen is unknown. This entry comes from a study of Ad26.COV2.S vaccination and SARS-CoV-2 variants. Study findings and constraints: Greater spike-specific TCR breadth was seen in vaccine recipients than in placebo recipients.

Stated treatment: some 20 received Ad26.COV2.S at low or high dose, single or two shots; roughly five received placebo; per-sample allocation not given. Each sample was drawn 63 days after the first injection (of vaccine or placebo). The CDR3 spans 16 residues. Per the germline V gene, CDR1 is MGHRA and CDR2 is YSYEKL. Trimming removed 4 bases from V and 1 base from J, with 16 bases in between. The method was immunoSEQ multiplex PCR; TCRdb's version includes in-frame clones alone and lacks a portion of them. The repertoire includes some 270,000 clones, roughly 89% of them detected once, and 2.9% sits in the top ten.

The chain couples TRBV4-1 to TRBJ1-1, with a tentative D call TRBD1 (5 bases). This clonotype was obtained from a person aged 18 to 59 who received the Ad26.COV2.S COVID-19 vaccine or a placebo. The starting material was peripheral blood, obtained in a trial of Ad26.COV2.S vaccine versus placebo. The CDR3 nucleotides read TGCGCCAGCAGCCTCAAACCGGGACCGCAGAACACTGAAGCTTTCTTT. This gives the protein CASSLKPGPQNTEAFF.